These 23 T cell receptor beta chains came from one sample sequenced in a study of tumor-infiltrating lymphocytes in primary liver carcinoma. Researchers generated TCR beta cDNA from roughly 500 ng of total RNA, relying on a constant-region primer. Three-round nested multiplex PCR performed with slightly modified ARM-PCR produced the TCR beta libraries. A C-beta reverse primer and TRBV1-TRBV30 forward primers served in each of the first two PCR rounds, at about 10 cycles apiece. TCRdb ran MiXCR on the multiplex PCR reads and lists one entry per CDR3 protein. The table records about 84,000 distinct CDR3 sequences, 60% to 75% of them present only once. Co-extraction yielded RNA and DNA from roughly 21-30 mg of unsorted bulk tissue. The material sequenced was liver tumor tissue from sampling region 1. The subset is: tumor region T1, superior pole. Every receptor here comes from a man between 35 and 55 years old with primary liver carcinoma and hepatitis B virus infection.

The V and J genes are TRBV6-1 and TRBJ2-7, with no clear D. CDR3 size: 13 residues. Germline V gives CDR1 MNHNS, CDR2 SASEGT. The V and J ends lost 10 bases and 3 bases respectively, with 16 bases between them. The CDR3 loop reads CANNECVFYEQYF. The CDR3, as DNA: TGTGCCAACAATGAATGTGTTTTCTACGAGCAGTACTTC.

This chain uses TRBV12-3 or TRBV12-4 with TRBJ2-7, with 9 bases matching TRBD1. The V and J ends lost 6 bases and 5 bases, in that order; junction bases with no gene match: 5. The CDR3 sequence is 13 residues long. In DNA, the CDR3 is TGTGCCAGCAGGTTGACAGGGGGGGACGAGCAGTACTTC. The encoded protein is CASRLTGGDEQYF.

This clonotype was recorded many times. CDR3 coding DNA: TGTGCCAGCACCCTCAACAGGGTCTCACCCCTCCACTTT. Residues: CASTLNRVSPLHF. The chain couples TRBV12-3 or TRBV12-4 to TRBJ1-6; a possible D gene is TRBD1 (6 bases). Trimming left V 7 bases short and J 10 bases short, with 14 bases between. This CDR3 is 13 amino acids long.

As regards this clonotype: One junction end does not reproduce the germline sequence, and a read error may be involved. The chain recombines TRBV5-6 with TRBJ2-7; D remains unclear. CDR1 and CDR2 (germline): SGHDT, YYEEEE. The CDR3 consists of 13 residues. CDR3: CVSSLVLTDEQYF. The DNA of the CDR3 is TGTGTCAGCAGCTTGGTACTAACCGATGAGCAGTACTTC.

As for this clonotype: Relative to the germline gene, one junction end is altered; a read error may explain this. The V gene is TRBV6-2 or TRBV6-3, the J gene TRBJ2-7; no firm D call. Per the germline V gene, CDR1 is MNHEY and CDR2 is SVGEGT. The CDR3 runs to 15 residues. DNA of the CDR3: TGTGCCAGCTTCGCGCCGGTCCTCCACTCCTACGAGCACTACTTC. Amino acids: CASFAPVLHSYEHYF.

V usage is TRBV29-1 and J usage is TRBJ2-5; TRBD2 might be the D (5 bases). V was pared by 4 bases and J by 5 bases, with 8 bases between. The length of the CDR3 is 11 residues. Germline CDR1 and CDR2: SQVTM and ANQGSEA. CDR3 DNA sequence: TGCAGCGTTGTGACGGGGGAGACCCAGTACTTC. Protein: CSVVTGETQYF.

This clonotype was detected once. The chain couples TRBV24-1 to TRBJ1-4; TRBD1 is a possible D gene (5 bases). Looked up from germline, CDR1 is KGHDR and CDR2 is SFDVKD. Trimming left V 5 bases short and J 6 bases short, with 12 bases between. The CDR3 loop spans 14 amino acids. The CDR3 here is CATSGGGEHEKLFF. In DNA form, the CDR3 reads TGTGCCACCAGTGGGGGCGGCGAACATGAAAAACTGTTTTTT.

The J gene is TRBJ2-5, the V gene TRBV11-2; D gene unclear. V was clipped by 1 base and J by 9 bases, with 21 bases between them. This CDR3 is 16 amino acids long. Germline lookup yields CDR1 SGHAT and CDR2 FQNNGV. CDR3 nucleotides: TGTGCCAGCAGCTTAGGGAGTAGTGGCCCGGGCGAGGCCCAGTACTTC. Its translation is CASSLGSSGPGEAQYF.

V usage is TRBV7-8 and J usage is TRBJ2-5, with a tentative D call TRBD2 (5 bases). V lost 4 bases to trimming and J lost 5 bases, with 17 bases between them. The germline V gene encodes CDR1 SGHVS and CDR2 FQNEAQ. This CDR3 contains 15 residues. CDR3 sequence (DNA): TGTGCCAGCAGCTCCGGGATTACGAATCAGGAGACCCAGTACTTC. Its protein is CASSSGITNQETQYF.

Remarks on this clonotype: A junction end diverges from the germline sequence, so it may reflect a read error. This chain links TRBV6-1 with TRBJ2-2; the D gene is possibly TRBD1 (5 bases). CDR1 is MNHNS and CDR2 is SASEGT in the germline V gene. The CDR3 runs to 14 residues. The CDR3 region has the DNA TGTGTCAGCAGTTTTCGACAGAACACCAGGGAGCTGTTTTTT. The encoded protein is CVSSFRQNTRELFF.

Regarding this clonotype: The junction departs from the called germline gene at one end, perhaps through a read error. The J gene is TRBJ2-5, the V gene TRBV11-2; either TRBD1 or TRBD2 may supply D (5 bases each). The CDR3 sequence is 17 residues long. In germline, CDR1 is SGHAT, CDR2 FQNNGV. The CDR3, as DNA: TGTGCCAGCAACTTAGTCAGTGGGGGTAGTTGGCAAGAGACCCAGTACTTC. Translating gives CASNLVSGGSWQETQYF.

Turning to this clonotype: The conserved phenylalanine or tryptophan normally closing the CDR3 is absent here, so this likely arose from a read error. J is TRBJ2-1 and V is TRBV5-1, with D perhaps TRBD1 (6 bases). Trimming took 0 bases from V and 3 from J, leaving 10 bases between them. The CDR3 runs to 15 residues. The germline CDR1 and CDR2 sequences are SGHRS and YFSETQ. Here the CDR3 DNA reads TGCGCCAGCAGCTTGGCCCCAGGGGTCTACAATGAGCAGTTCTCC. Protein: CASSLAPGVYNEQFS.

The chain joins TRBV10-2 to TRBJ2-1; 7 nucleotides align to TRBD2. The CDR3 is 17 residues long. V lost 9 bases to trimming and J lost 0 bases; unmatched junction nucleotides: 14. Germline assignment: CDR1 WSHSY and CDR2 SAAADI. The CDR3 protein is CASRLGGGVSSYNEQFF. DNA of the CDR3: TGCGCCAGTAGACTTGGGGGAGGGGTGAGCTCCTACAATGAGCAGTTCTTC.

To note about this clonotype: A read error may account for a junction end that differs from germline. V is TRBV6-6 and J is TRBJ2-3; the D gene is possibly TRBD1 (5 bases). CDR1 MNHNY and CDR2 SVGAGI come from the germline V gene (reference sequence). CDR3 length: 13 amino acids. The DNA of the CDR3 is TGTGCCAGTTCAAGCGACAGCACAGATAAGCAGTATTTT. It is translated as CASSSDSTDKQYF.

Points on this clonotype: One junction end does not reproduce the germline sequence, and a read error may be involved. The gene calls are TRBV5-4 and TRBJ2-1; D is perhaps TRBD1 (6 bases). Germline CDR1 and CDR2: SGHNT and YYREEE (reference sequence). The CDR3 has 17 amino acids. The DNA for the CDR3 is TGTGCCATCTCCCGTGGGGGCACCGGCCGCGCAGCCGATGAGCAATTCTTC. Protein: CAISRGGTGRAADEQFF.

The chain combines TRBV2 with TRBJ2-5; 12 bases match TRBD2. The germline gives CDR1 SNHLY, CDR2 FYNNEI. This CDR3 region has 13 residues. With 8 bases clipped from V and 7 bases from J, the junction kept 5 bases outside the gene matches. The CDR3 coding sequence is TGTGCCAGCGGACTAGCGGGGTTGGCGACCCAGTACTTC. It is translated as CASGLAGLATQYF.

V is TRBV10-2 and J is TRBJ2-5; a possible D gene is TRBD1 (8 bases). The V and J ends lost 0 bases and 6 bases respectively, with 14 bases between them. CDR3 length: 15 amino acids. Per the germline V gene, CDR1 is WSHSY and CDR2 is SAAADI. Written as DNA, the CDR3 is TGCGCCAGCAGTGAGTCAGACAGGGGAGGGAAGACCCAGTACTTC. It translates to CASSESDRGGKTQYF.

Worth noting for this clonotype: A much larger clone sits a single nucleotide away, making a read error possible. V gene TRBV28 combines with J gene TRBJ2-5; 14 bases agree with TRBD2. This CDR3 has 16 residues. Germline CDR1 is MDHEN and CDR2 is SYDVKM. The CDR3 bases are TGTGCCAGCATGGGACTAGCGGGAGTGGGCCAAGATACCCAGTACTTC. It encodes CASMGLAGVGQDTQYF.

The chain couples TRBV20-1 to TRBJ2-3, with TRBD2 matching over 11 bases. This CDR3 region has 18 residues. CDR1 and CDR2 (germline): DFQATT, SNEGSKA (reference sequence). V dropped 6 bases and J dropped 0; count of bases not matched to a gene: 14. CDR3 loop: CSAAPGGLADSSTDTQYF. CDR3 nucleotides: TGCAGTGCAGCCCCAGGGGGACTAGCGGATTCTAGCACAGATACGCAGTATTTT.

On this clonotype itself: Relative to the germline gene, one junction end is altered; a read error may explain this. This rearrangement joins TRBV12-3 or TRBV12-4 to TRBJ1-4; D may be TRBD1 (6 bases). CDR3 length: 14 residues. The CDR3 nucleotides are TGTGTCAGCATCCCGACAGGTCCTAATGAAAAACTGTTTTTT. Translation: CVSIPTGPNEKLFF.

Of note for this clonotype: A junction boundary mismatches the germline segment, possibly from a read error. The gene calls are TRBV10-3 and TRBJ2-1, with 7 bases lining up with TRBD1. The germline V gene encodes CDR1 ENHRY and CDR2 SYGVKD. This CDR3 spans 14 amino acids. The CDR3 loop reads CDISEGQKLNDQFF. The CDR3 DNA follows: TGTGACATCAGTGAGGGACAGAAGCTCAATGATCAGTTCTTC.

The chain joins TRBV5-1 to TRBJ1-4; 8 nucleotides match TRBD1. V trimming: 3 bases; J trimming: 7 bases; junction bases outside the gene matches: 20. The CDR3 runs 19 residues. From germline, CDR1 is SGHRS and CDR2 YFSETQ. CDR3 sequence (DNA): TGCGCCAGCAGCTCGAGTGTCTTAGAGCCGGGACAGGACAGTGAAAAACTGTTTTTT. This codes for CASSSSVLEPGQDSEKLFF. Full variable domain (outside the CDR3, taken from reference TRBV5-1 and TRBJ1-4): KAGVTQTPRYLIKTRGQQVTLSCSPISGHRSVSWYQQTPGQGLQFLFEYFSETQRNKGNFPGRFSGRQFSNSRSEMNVSTLELGDSALYLCASSSSVLEPGQDSEKLFFGSGTQLSVL.

Remarks on this clonotype: An end of the junction differs from the germline gene, which may be a read error. V usage is TRBV11-2 and J usage is TRBJ1-5, with D unresolved. Germline V gene lookup returns CDR1 SGHAT and CDR2 FQNNGV. CDR3 size: 14 residues. CDR3 loop: CTSSDLDTGQPQHF. In DNA form, the CDR3 reads TGTACCAGCAGCGACCTAGACACTGGTCAGCCCCAGCATTTT.